The 27 T cell receptor beta chains listed next were all sequenced from one sample in a study of cytomegalovirus exposure and HLA in healthy donors. PCR primers comprised 60 Vbeta and 13 Jbeta primers. Clones were sequenced by immunoSEQ multiplex PCR, and TCRdb holds only the in-frame ones, with some missing. This sample yields about 150,000 clones, of which 65% to 85% are seen a single time; 0.95% to 1.5% belongs to the top ten. The specimen sequenced was PBMCs. These receptors originate from a boy aged 2 to 9 in good health and CMV-seronegative.

The chain employs TRBV5-4 and TRBJ2-7, with 9 bases fitting TRBD2. Germline CDR1 is SGHNT and CDR2 is YYREEE (reference sequence). The CDR3 totals 14 residues. V shed 2 bases and J 7 bases; nucleotides not matched to a gene: 7. The CDR3 sequence: CASSLAGGTLEQYF. The CDR3 coding sequence is TGTGCCAGCAGCTTAGCGGGAGGAACCTTAGAGCAGTACTTC.

J is TRBJ2-1 and V is TRBV5-6, with 8 bases fitting TRBD2. V was clipped by 2 bases and J by 4 bases; unmatched bases: 8. The CDR3 runs 16 residues. Germline values: CDR1 SGHDT, CDR2 YYEEEE. The CDR3 spells CASSFTGTRPYNEQFF. The CDR3 nucleotides read TGTGCCAGCAGCTTTACAGGGACTAGACCGTACAATGAGCAGTTCTTC.

V and J are TRBV6-1 and TRBJ1-6, with 8 bases matching TRBD1. The CDR3 runs to 13 residues. Germline V lookup: CDR1 MNHNS, CDR2 SASEGT. Trimming took 7 bases from V and 7 from J; bases not matched to a gene: 3. CDR3 sequence: CASTRQGNSPLHF. The CDR3 DNA reads TGTGCCAGCACCCGACAGGGGAATTCACCCCTCCACTTT.

The chain couples TRBV6-5 to TRBJ1-1; TRBD1 is a possible D gene (6 bases). The V gene's germline CDR1 is MNHEY and CDR2 SVGAGI. This CDR3 is built from 15 residues. V shed 4 bases and J shed 4 bases, with 16 bases lying between them. CDR3 sequence (DNA): TGTGCCAGCAGTTCAGTTTTGAGGGGGGGCACTGAAGCTTTCTTT. It codes for CASSSVLRGGTEAFF.

This clone was counted a few times. This CDR3 reads CASRAYVSSSSYNSPLHF. CDR3 nucleotides: TGTGCCAGCAGAGCTTACGTAAGCTCGAGCTCCTATAATTCACCCCTCCACTTT. This chain joins TRBV27 and TRBJ1-6; no clear D. Germline loops: CDR1 MNHEY, CDR2 SMNVEV (reference sequence). The length of the CDR3 is 18 residues. V gave up 6 bases and J gave up 0 bases, with 18 bases separating them.

For the CDR3, the DNA is TGTGCCAGCAGCTTAGGCGGGGAAATCGCCAACAATGAGCAGTTCTTC. Its protein is CASSLGGEIANNEQFF. This chain joins TRBV7-9 and TRBJ2-1; D might be TRBD2 (6 bases). Germline V CDR1 and CDR2: SEHNR, FQNEAQ (reference sequence). Between the trimmed V and J ends, which lost 1 base and 5 bases, there was a span of 15 bases. This CDR3 is 16 amino acids long. Full variable domain (missing parts from reference TRBV7-9 and TRBJ2-1): DTGVSQNPRHKITKRGQNVTFRCDPISEHNRLYWYRQTLGQGPEFLTYFQNEAQLEKSRLLSDRFSAERPKGSFSTLEIQRTEQGDSAMYLCASSLGGEIANNEQFFGPGTRLTVL.

The chain employs TRBV5-6 and TRBJ2-7; TRBD1 matches at 9 bases. CDR1 and CDR2 (germline): SGHDT, YYEEEE. V was clipped by 3 bases and J by 3 bases; unmatched bases: 7. This CDR3 region has 15 residues. The DNA of the CDR3 is TGTGCCAGCAGCTCCCCCGGGACAGGGCTCTACGAGCAGTACGTC. Encoded protein: CASSSPGTGLYEQYV.

The V gene is TRBV7-2, the J gene TRBJ2-1; 9 bases align to TRBD2. CDR3 length: 17 residues. Trimming removed 2 bases from V and 0 bases from J; junction bases left unmatched: 5. The germline gives CDR1 SGHTA, CDR2 FQGNSA. The CDR3 loop reads CASSLISGGNSYNEQFF. For the CDR3, the DNA is TGTGCCAGCAGCTTAATCAGCGGGGGGAACTCCTACAATGAGCAGTTCTTC.

The chain has TRBV13 and TRBJ2-7; tentatively, D is TRBD1 (6 bases). CDR3 length: 16 amino acids. V was pared by 6 bases and J by 7 bases, with 25 bases between. Germline CDR1 is PRHDT and CDR2 is FYEKMQ (reference sequence). The CDR3 region is CASSPSRGFTGDEQYF. DNA for the CDR3: TGTGCCAGCAGTCCCTCGAGGGGGTTCACTGGGGATGAGCAGTACTTC.

The V call is TRBV6-1, the J call TRBJ2-7, with TRBD1 matching over 9 bases. Germline values: CDR1 MNHNS, CDR2 SASEGT. The CDR3 spans 16 residues. The V gene end was trimmed by 0 bases and the J gene end by 1 base; junction bases not matched to a gene: 4. The CDR3 coding sequence is TGTGCCAGCAGTGAAGCGGGGACAGGGTGGTCCTACGAGCAGTACGTC. Protein: CASSEAGTGWSYEQYV.

V is TRBV5-1 and J is TRBJ2-5, with a possible D match to TRBD1 (5 bases). The CDR3 is 13 residues long. Germline assignment: CDR1 SGHRS and CDR2 YFSETQ. Between the trimmed V and J ends, which lost 4 bases and 1 base, there was a span of 8 bases. CDR3 region: CASSADSQETQYF. The CDR3 DNA reads as TGCGCCAGCAGCGCAGACAGCCAAGAGACCCAGTACTTC.

This clone was seen a few times. The chain has TRBV7-8 and TRBJ2-3; 10 bases align to TRBD1. The CDR3 is 13 residues long. CDR1 is SGHVS, CDR2 FQNEAQ, per germline. V shed 8 bases, J shed 3 bases, and the junction held 2 bases outside the gene matches. The CDR3 nucleotides are TGTGCCAGCGGGACAGGGGAAACAGATACGCAGTATTTT. Amino acids: CASGTGETDTQYF.

The chain carries TRBV14 and TRBJ2-7; 7 positions agree with TRBD1. J lost 7 bases, V lost 1 base, and 13 bases had no gene match. Germline V gene sequence: CDR1 SGHDN, CDR2 FVKESK. CDR3 size: 16 residues. The CDR3, as DNA: TGTGCCAGCAGCCAAGTTGGGCTAGACAGGGAAGGAGAGCAGTACGTC. Translation gives CASSQVGLDREGEQYV.

The chain is built from TRBV29-1 and TRBJ2-5; a weak D match, TRBD2 (7 bases). Trimming shortened V by 1 base and J by 5 bases, and 14 bases separated the two germline ends. This CDR3 is 14 amino acids long. Germline-derived CDR1 and CDR2 are SQVTM and ANQGSEA. The CDR3 coding sequence is TGCAGCGTTGAAGTCCAGGGGAGGGGGGAGACCCAGTACTTC. Amino acid sequence: CSVEVQGRGETQYF.

This clone is a singleton in its sample. V and J are TRBV13 and TRBJ1-4; no clear D. The ends were cut back, 0 bases at V and 8 bases at J, with 10 bases in the middle. Germline CDR1 reads PRHDT; CDR2 reads FYEKMQ (reference sequence). The CDR3 totals 14 residues. CDR3 sequence reads: CASSLGQSGEKLFF. CDR3 DNA sequence: TGTGCCAGCAGCTTAGGACAGTCGGGAGAAAAACTGTTTTTT. Full variable domain (remainder filled in from reference TRBV13 and TRBJ1-4): AAGVIQSPRHLIKEKRETATLKCYPIPRHDTVYWYQQGPGQDPQFLISFYEKMQSDKGSIPDRFSAQQFSDYHSELNMSSLELGDSALYFCASSLGQSGEKLFFGSGTQLSVL.

The chain recombines TRBV10-3 with TRBJ2-7, with no clear D. The germline gives CDR1 ENHRY, CDR2 SYGVKD. The CDR3 extends over 13 amino acids. Trimming stripped 3 bases from V and 2 bases from J, with 8 bases between. For the CDR3, the DNA is TGTGCCATCAGTGATAGCCACACCTACGAGCAGTACTTC. It specifies CAISDSHTYEQYF.

V is TRBV14 and J is TRBJ2-7, with 7 positions matching TRBD1. In germline, CDR1 is SGHDN, CDR2 FVKESK. J lost 2 bases, V lost 4 bases, and 2 bases had no gene match. CDR3 length equals 13 residues. The CDR3 region has the DNA TGTGCCAGCAGCCTGGACAGGCCCTACGAGCAGTACTTC. Translation gives CASSLDRPYEQYF.

The V call is TRBV6-1, the J call TRBJ1-6; no reliable D call. Germline lookup yields CDR1 MNHNS and CDR2 SASEGT. Trimming stripped 4 bases from V and 7 bases from J, with 8 bases between. The CDR3 extends over 13 amino acids. The CDR3 loop reads CASSGTRNSPLHF. The DNA of the CDR3 is TGTGCCAGCAGTGGGACTAGAAATTCACCCCTCCACTTT.

The rearrangement links TRBV9 to TRBJ2-3; 15 bases are a match to TRBD2. The CDR3 loop spans 16 amino acids. J was trimmed by 4 bases and V by 2 bases; bases with no gene match: 2. Germline V gene data show CDR1 as SGDLS and CDR2 as YYNGEE. Here the CDR3 reads CASSVGLAGGPDTQYF. In DNA form, the CDR3 reads TGTGCCAGCAGCGTTGGACTAGCGGGAGGGCCAGATACGCAGTATTTT.

J is TRBJ2-7 and V is TRBV30, with TRBD2 identical over 8 bases. Germline V lookup: CDR1 GTSNPN, CDR2 SVGIG (reference sequence). V gave up 0 bases and J gave up 7 bases; unmatched junction bases: 11. This CDR3 contains 15 residues. The CDR3 DNA reads TGTGCCTGGAGTGTCGGGGGGGCGCGGGGTTGGGAGCAGTACTTC. Its translation is CAWSVGGARGWEQYF.

This clone was counted between two and nine times. The chain carries TRBV18 and TRBJ1-3; a possible D gene is TRBD1 (6 bases). The CDR3 extends over 17 amino acids. Germline lookup yields CDR1 KGHSH and CDR2 LQKENI. V lost 2 bases and J lost 4, with 18 bases in between. In nucleotides, the CDR3 is TGTGCCAGCTCACCAAGCCCGGCAGGGGCAGGCGGAAACACCATATATTTT. Amino acids: CASSPSPAGAGGNTIYF.

This chain links TRBV13 with TRBJ2-3, with D perhaps TRBD1 (6 bases). With 5 bases removed from V and 4 bases from J, the gap between germline ends came to 16 bases. The germline V gene has CDR1 PRHDT and CDR2 FYEKMQ (reference sequence). The CDR3 has 15 amino acids. The CDR3 reads CASSTTTGHADTQYF. CDR3 nucleotides: TGTGCCAGCAGCACCACCACGGGACACGCAGATACGCAGTATTTT.

For this clone: The sample holds other DNA sequences that translate to the same CDR3. V usage is TRBV25-1 and J usage is TRBJ2-2, with 9 nucleotides matching TRBD1. V lost 4 bases to trimming and J lost 6 bases; unmatched junction nucleotides: 6. Germline CDR1 reads MGHDK; CDR2 reads SYGVNS. The CDR3 is 15 residues long. The CDR3 sequence is CASSVGTGISGELFF. The DNA of the CDR3 is TGTGCCAGCAGTGTCGGGACAGGGATCTCCGGGGAGCTGTTTTTT.

CDR3 bases: TGTGCCTGGAGTACAGGGTATGTCGACACTGAAGCTTTCTTT. This encodes CAWSTGYVDTEAFF. J is TRBJ1-1 and V is TRBV30, with D perhaps TRBD1 (6 bases). The V gene's germline CDR1 is GTSNPN and CDR2 SVGIG (reference sequence). CDR3 length: 14 amino acids. V lost 2 bases, J lost 3 bases, and 13 bases lay in between.

This chain joins TRBV19 and TRBJ1-1, with D possibly TRBD1 on 5 matching bases. Per the germline V gene, CDR1 is LNHDA and CDR2 is SQIVND (reference sequence). CDR3 length: 14 amino acids. Trimming removed 5 bases at V and 0 bases at J, with 10 bases between. The CDR3 nucleotides are TGTGCCAGTAGTCCCAGGGCCCTGAACACTGAAGCTTTCTTT. It is translated as CASSPRALNTEAFF. The entire variable domain, with the rest obtained from reference TRBV19 and TRBJ1-1, is as follows: DGGITQSPKYLFRKEGQNVTLSCEQNLNHDAMYWYRQDPGQGLRLIYYSQIVNDFQKGDIAEGYSVSREKKESFPLTVTSAQKNPTAFYLCASSPRALNTEAFFGQGTRLTVV.

This clone was counted only a few times. Within the sample, other DNA sequences also encode this same CDR3. This sequence joins TRBV5-1 and TRBJ2-5, with 13 positions matching TRBD2. CDR1 SGHRS and CDR2 YFSETQ come from the germline V gene. The J segment lost 5 bases and the V segment lost 0 bases, leaving 1 base of the junction unmatched. CDR3 length: 15 amino acids. The CDR3 nucleotides are TGCGCCAGCAGCTTGGGACTAGCGGGAGGCGAGACCCAGTACTTC. Amino acid sequence: CASSLGLAGGETQYF.

V gene TRBV7-9 combines with J gene TRBJ1-2, with TRBD1 matching over 7 bases. The CDR3 contains 13 residues. CDR1 and CDR2 from the germline V gene are SEHNR and FQNEAQ (reference sequence). V lost 3 bases, J lost 8 bases, and 6 bases stayed unmatched. The CDR3, as DNA: TGTGCCAGCAGCTTCGAGGGGGCGTACGGCTACACCTTC. This gives the protein CASSFEGAYGYTF.